This T cell receptor beta chain comes out of a study of cytomegalovirus exposure and HLA in healthy donors. Study as a whole: Per a later analysis, the approximately 620 first-cohort and more than 100 validation repertoires shared one platform.

Regarding this clone: Its specificity is unknown.

Study findings and constraints: According to the study, roughly 160 TCR beta chains were cytomegalovirus-associated. A classifier reportedly called cytomegalovirus status with high sensitivity and specificity.

The CDR3 is made up of 16 amino acids. V was clipped by 1 base and J by 6 bases; unmatched bases: 11. Germline V gene lookup returns CDR1 LNHNV and CDR2 YYDKDF (reference sequence). Profiling relied on immunoSEQ multiplex PCR, and the TCRdb table lists in-frame clones only, not all of them. The table includes about 170,000 clones, approximately 89% detected once. Donors came from a validation cohort of over a hundred subjects, distinct from the first 666-subject cohort. The chain is built from TRBV15 and TRBJ2-7; TRBD2 aligns across 8 bases. Sequencing was performed on PBMCs. This receptor was identified in a woman between 18 and 29 years old in good health and CMV-seropositive. The CDR3 spells CATSRVPGGPWGEQYF. The CDR3 DNA sequence: TGTGCCACCAGCAGAGTGCCGGGAGGGCCCTGGGGCGAGCAGTACTTC.